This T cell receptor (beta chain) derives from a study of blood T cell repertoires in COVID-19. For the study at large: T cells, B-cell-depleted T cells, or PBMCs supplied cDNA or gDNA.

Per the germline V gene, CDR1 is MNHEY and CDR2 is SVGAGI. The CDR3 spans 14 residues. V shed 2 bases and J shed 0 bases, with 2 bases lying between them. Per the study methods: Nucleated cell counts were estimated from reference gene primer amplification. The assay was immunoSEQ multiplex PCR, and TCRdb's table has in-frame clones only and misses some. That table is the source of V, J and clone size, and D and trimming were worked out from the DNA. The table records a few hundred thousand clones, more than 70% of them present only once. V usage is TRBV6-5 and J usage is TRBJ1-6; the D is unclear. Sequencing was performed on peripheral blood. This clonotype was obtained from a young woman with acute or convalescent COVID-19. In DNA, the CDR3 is TGTGCCAGCAGTTACCTCTCCTATAATTCACCCCTCCACTTT. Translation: CASSYLSYNSPLHF.